Sequencing of this T cell receptor beta chain was carried out in a study of blood T cell repertoires in COVID-19. Germline values: CDR1 MNHEY, CDR2 SVGAGI. The V end lost 9 bases, the J end lost 5 bases, and 20 bases lay between the germline ends. CDR3 length equals 14 residues. Using immunoSEQ multiplex PCR, the repertoire was profiled, and TCRdb retains in-frame clones only, with some absent. The table includes 250,000 or so clones, 80% to 85% detected once. This rearrangement joins TRBV6-5 to TRBJ2-7, with D possibly being TRBD2 (6 bases). Sequencing was done on a sample of PBMCs or T cells enriched from blood (not recorded which). The sequence came from a man between 45 and 60 years old who had recovered from COVID-19. CDR3 DNA sequence: TGTGCCAGTGGAGGGCCCTCTGGTCTTAACGAGCAGTACTTC. Translating gives CASGGPSGLNEQYF.